This T cell receptor beta chain was recorded in a study of blood T cell repertoires in COVID-19. The CDR3 is 16 amino acids. V was shortened by 5 bases and J by 2 bases, with 15 bases between the two germline ends. CDR1 and CDR2 from the germline V gene are KGHDR and SFDVKD. Measured with immunoSEQ multiplex PCR; TCRdb has only the in-frame clones, and not every one. The data contain 250,000 to 350,000 clones, just under 90% of them singletons. Seattle patients were enrolled while actively infected and followed longitudinally. The material sequenced was peripheral blood. The chain has TRBV24-1 and TRBJ2-1; the D gene is possibly TRBD2 (6 bases). The TCR was taken from a woman aged 50 to 60 with COVID-19, enrolled during active disease. CDR3 nucleotide sequence: TGTGCCACCAGTGGTCCCCCTAGCGAAACCTACAATGAGCAGTTCTTC. It codes for CATSGPPSETYNEQFF.